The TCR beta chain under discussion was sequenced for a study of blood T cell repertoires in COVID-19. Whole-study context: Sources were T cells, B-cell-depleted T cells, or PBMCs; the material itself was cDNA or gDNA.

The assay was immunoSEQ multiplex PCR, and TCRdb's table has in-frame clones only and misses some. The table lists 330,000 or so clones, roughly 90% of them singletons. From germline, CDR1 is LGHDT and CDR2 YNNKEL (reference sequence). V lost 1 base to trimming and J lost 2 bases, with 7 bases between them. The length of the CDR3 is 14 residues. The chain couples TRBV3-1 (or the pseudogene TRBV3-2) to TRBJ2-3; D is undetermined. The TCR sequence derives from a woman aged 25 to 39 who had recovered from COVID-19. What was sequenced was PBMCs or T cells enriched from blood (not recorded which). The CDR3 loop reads CASSQATATDTQYF. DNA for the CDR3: TGTGCCAGCAGCCAAGCAACAGCCACAGATACGCAGTATTTT.